This TCR beta chain was identified in a study of regulatory T cells in long-lasting Graves disease. This sample's time point: newly diagnosed GD, antithyroid drugs for less than 3 months. The TCR library was made from RNA that had been extracted from PBMCs in TRIzol. The table lists this clonotype with many counts. V was clipped by 1 base and J by 4 bases; unmatched bases: 11. Germline CDR1 is KGHSH and CDR2 is LQKENI. The CDR3 has 18 amino acids. Sequencing libraries for TCR beta were prepared with iRepertoire HTBI primers and Arm-PCR of CDR3 regions. TCRdb reprocessed the multiplex PCR reads via MiXCR and lists one record per CDR3 protein. The sample contains over 350,000 distinct CDR3 sequences, less than 15% of which appear only once. The data were also submitted as part of a second study, on T cells in Graves' hyperthyroidism and ophthalmopathy. As that study records: Most thyroid clonotypes expanded above 0.001 were also detected in blood.

The chain joins TRBV18 to TRBJ2-3; 10 bases agree with TRBD2. The sample in question was peripheral blood mononuclear cells (PBMCs), obtained at new diagnosis, from a patient treated with antithyroid drugs. The origin of this receptor is a woman in her forties or fifties with Graves disease. The CDR3 protein is CASSPRGVLAGAADTQYF. The CDR3, as DNA: TGTGCCAGCTCACCACGGGGGGTGCTAGCGGGAGCCGCAGATACGCAGTATTTT.